The present TCR beta chain was sequenced within a study of shared clonotypes between healthy human individuals. At the level of the study: There were three CD4 naive, three CD4 memory, two CD8 naive and one CD8 memory plates per donor.

CDR3 length: 15 residues. V lost 3 bases and J 1 base, leaving 12 bases between the germline ends. Germline assignment: CDR1 KGHSH and CDR2 LQKENI. Clones were sequenced by immunoSEQ multiplex PCR, and TCRdb holds only the in-frame ones, with some missing. This table holds under 2,500,000 clones, 95% found once. The TCR was taken from a young man in good health. The sample comprised naive CD4+ T cells sorted from blood. Noted subset: CD45RA+ positively selected. The chain combines TRBV18 with TRBJ1-2; D remains ambiguous. The chain's CDR3 is CASSPGSGYNYGYTF. DNA of the CDR3: TGTGCCAGCTCACCCGGGAGCGGGTATAACTATGGCTACACCTTC.